This T cell receptor beta chain was sequenced during a study of T cells in Graves' hyperthyroidism and ophthalmopathy. Regarding the study as a whole: Ophthalmopathy was distinguished from stable hyperthyroidism by 13 V-J signatures.

Amplification targeted TCR beta CDR3 regions from RNA transcripts. During a first-round RT-PCR of the TCR CDR3, the HTBI primer set was used. TCRdb reanalysed the multiplex PCR reads using MiXCR and keeps one entry per CDR3 protein. The sample gives 270,000 or so distinct CDR3 sequences, roughly 15% of which show up once; over 25% is in the top ten. The V gene lost 3 bases and the J gene lost 4 bases, with 14 bases spanning the gap. CDR3 length: 14 amino acids. Germline CDR1 reads SGHRS; CDR2 reads YFSETQ. Patients aged 18 to 65 had newly diagnosed hyperthyroidism of under 2 months' duration. Uncontrolled infection, other autoimmune disease, pregnancy or lactation disqualified patients from enrolment. The diagnostic basis comprised clinical symptoms, serum thyroxine and TRAb, thyroid ultrasound and orbital computed tomography. This clonotype was seen ten or more times. Antigen specificity is unknown.

This TCR was recovered from a woman aged 45-60 years with Graves' hyperthyroidism that later progressed to Graves' ophthalmopathy. Sequencing was carried out using blood. The chain has TRBV5-1 and TRBJ2-7, with D perhaps TRBD1 or TRBD2 (5 bases each). The CDR3 is CASSSTGPGYEQYF. The CDR3 DNA follows: TGCGCCAGCAGCTCCACGGGACCCGGATACGAGCAGTACTTC.